Listed below are T cell receptor beta chains from one sample, sequenced in a study of T cells after yellow fever vaccination. One entry per CDR3 protein results from TCRdb running MiXCR on the 5' RACE reads. The profile covers some 350,000 distinct CDR3 sequences, with around 6.4% appearing a single time and approximately 16% taken by the ten largest. The specimen comprised PBMCs, sampled 5 days after the yellow fever booster vaccination. Source of these receptors: a man aged 25-45 years who received the YFV17D yellow fever vaccine. Each CDR3 is given with its conserved first and last residue.

J	V	CDR3
TRBJ2-5	TRBV7-9	CASSPPSRQETQYF
TRBJ2-7	TRBV7-2	CASSPSSGRGYEQYF
TRBJ2-7	TRBV10-1	CAARGPSYEQYF
TRBJ2-1	TRBV20-1	CSAQPPLAGGLGEQFF
TRBJ2-2	TRBV29-1	CSAGLAGADGELFF
TRBJ2-1	TRBV10-3	CAIRVQGVTNEQFF
TRBJ2-2	TRBV20-1	CCAIGSVAGAAGELFF
TRBJ2-1	TRBV5-5	CASSMRGSYNEQFF
TRBJ1-1	TRBV5-1	CASSLEQGEAFF
TRBJ2-1	TRBV19	CASSFTGTEQFF
TRBJ2-1	TRBV20-1	CSASTSIATAYNEQFF
TRBJ2-5	TRBV7-2	CASSESLVRGETQYF
TRBJ1-1	TRBV9	CASSTLAGTGFDTEAFF
TRBJ2-7	TRBV29-1	CSVLSQGPYEQYF
TRBJ2-7	TRBV10-2	CASSDPSGNLGEQYF
TRBJ2-5	TRBV7-2	CASSMTSGQETQYF
TRBJ2-1	TRBV6-2/TRBV6-3	CASSYSEQAQFF
TRBJ1-2	TRBV27	CASSLTGIGYTF
TRBJ1-1	TRBV20-1	CSASLASFQAFF
TRBJ2-1	TRBV25-1	CASSDRLDRGSEQFF
TRBJ1-4	TRBV12-3/TRBV12-4	CASRPTGPSNELFF
TRBJ2-1	TRBV14	CASSQKVSYNEQFF
TRBJ2-3	TRBV5-6	CASSSIGTQYF
TRBJ2-3	TRBV7-2	CASSPQRSIDTQYF
TRBJ2-3	TRBV20-1	CSAMDRGAGTQYF
TRBJ2-2	TRBV3-1	CASSQVRGGTGELFF
TRBJ1-4	TRBV5-4	CASSLGGNPSEKLFF
TRBJ2-5	TRBV27	CASSLDAYQETQYF
TRBJ2-7	TRBV9	CASSAAGTSGPNPLGEQYF
TRBJ2-1	TRBV25-1	CASTGYYNEQFF
TRBJ2-6	TRBV6-5	CASSYSGGQGGGANVLTF
TRBJ2-6	TRBV5-1	CASSFPKGTGANVLTF
TRBJ1-1	TRBV5-1	CASSRQQGEGSTEAFF
TRBJ2-2	TRBV19	CASSILKNTGELFF
TRBJ1-1	TRBV4-2	CASSQDQNGGTEAFF
TRBJ2-5	TRBV29-1	CSVEQETQYF
TRBJ1-1	TRBV6-1	CASSDRSVMNTEAFF
TRBJ2-7	TRBV7-2	CASSWETSGYEQYF
TRBJ2-3	TRBV7-2	CASSSRAVGLAPDTQYF
TRBJ1-6	TRBV5-5	CASSWDVFPRNSPLHF